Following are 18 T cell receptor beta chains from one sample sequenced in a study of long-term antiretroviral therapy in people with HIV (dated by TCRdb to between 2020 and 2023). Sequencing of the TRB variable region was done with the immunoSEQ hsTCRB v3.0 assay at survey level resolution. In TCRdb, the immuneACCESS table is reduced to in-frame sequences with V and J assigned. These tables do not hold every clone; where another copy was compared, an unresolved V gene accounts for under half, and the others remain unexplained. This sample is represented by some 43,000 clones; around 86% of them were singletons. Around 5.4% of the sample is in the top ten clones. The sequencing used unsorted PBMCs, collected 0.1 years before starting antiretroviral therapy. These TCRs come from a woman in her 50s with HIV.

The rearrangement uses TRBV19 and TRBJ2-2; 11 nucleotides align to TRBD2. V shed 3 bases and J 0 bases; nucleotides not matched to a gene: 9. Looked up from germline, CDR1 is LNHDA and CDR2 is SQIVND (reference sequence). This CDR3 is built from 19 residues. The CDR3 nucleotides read TGTGCCAGTAGTATTATGATAGCGGGGGGGATATCGAACACCGGGGAGCTGTTTTTT. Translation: CASSIMIAGGISNTGELFF.

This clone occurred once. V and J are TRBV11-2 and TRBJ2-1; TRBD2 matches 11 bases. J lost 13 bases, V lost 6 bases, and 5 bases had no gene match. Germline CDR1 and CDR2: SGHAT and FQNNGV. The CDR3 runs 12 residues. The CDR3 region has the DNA TGTGCCAGCAGTTCTCTAGCGGGGGGTCAGTTCTTC. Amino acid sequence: CASSSLAGGQFF.

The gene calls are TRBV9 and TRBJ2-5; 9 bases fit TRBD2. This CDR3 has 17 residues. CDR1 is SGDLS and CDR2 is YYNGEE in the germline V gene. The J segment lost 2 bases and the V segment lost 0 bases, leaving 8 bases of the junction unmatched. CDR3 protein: CASSVGGGGGVQETQYF. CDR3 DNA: TGTGCCAGCAGCGTAGGAGGAGGCGGGGGGGTGCAAGAGACCCAGTACTTC.

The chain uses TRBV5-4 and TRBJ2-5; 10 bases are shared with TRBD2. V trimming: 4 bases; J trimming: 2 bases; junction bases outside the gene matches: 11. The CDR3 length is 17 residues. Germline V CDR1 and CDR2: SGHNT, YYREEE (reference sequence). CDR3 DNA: TGTGCCAGCAGCCCGCGGGGGCTAGCGGGGGCTCAAGAGACCCAGTACTTC. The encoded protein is CASSPRGLAGAQETQYF.

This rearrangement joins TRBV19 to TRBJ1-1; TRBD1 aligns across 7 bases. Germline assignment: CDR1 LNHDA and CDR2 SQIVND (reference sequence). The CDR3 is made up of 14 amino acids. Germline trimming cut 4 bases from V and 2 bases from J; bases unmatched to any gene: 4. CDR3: CASSTDRVNTEAFF. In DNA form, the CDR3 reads TGTGCCAGTAGTACCGACAGGGTAAACACTGAAGCTTTCTTT.

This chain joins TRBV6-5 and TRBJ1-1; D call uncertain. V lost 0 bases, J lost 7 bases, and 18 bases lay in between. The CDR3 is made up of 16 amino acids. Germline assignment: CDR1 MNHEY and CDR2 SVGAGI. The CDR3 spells CASSYSRHPLVGEAFF. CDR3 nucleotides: TGTGCCAGCAGTTACTCTCGACACCCTTTGGTGGGTGAAGCTTTCTTT.

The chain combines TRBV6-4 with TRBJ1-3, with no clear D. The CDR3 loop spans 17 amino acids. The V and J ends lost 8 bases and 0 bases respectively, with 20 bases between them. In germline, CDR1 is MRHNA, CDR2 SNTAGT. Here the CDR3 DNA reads TGTGCCAGCTTGGGGAGAGTGCGGCCTCGCTCTGGAAACACCATATATTTT. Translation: CASLGRVRPRSGNTIYF.

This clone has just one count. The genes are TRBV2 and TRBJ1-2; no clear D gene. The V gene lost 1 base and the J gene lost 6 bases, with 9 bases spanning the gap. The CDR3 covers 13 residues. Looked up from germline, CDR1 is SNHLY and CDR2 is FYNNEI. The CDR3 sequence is CASSEEGWDGYTF. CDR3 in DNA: TGTGCCAGCAGTGAAGAAGGGTGGGATGGCTACACCTTC.

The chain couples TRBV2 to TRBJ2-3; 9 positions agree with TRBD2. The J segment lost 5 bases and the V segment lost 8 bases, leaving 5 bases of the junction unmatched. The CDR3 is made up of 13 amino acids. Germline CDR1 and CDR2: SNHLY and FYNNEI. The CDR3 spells CASSTSGEDTQYF. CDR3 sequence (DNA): TGTGCCAGCTCGACTAGCGGAGAAGATACGCAGTATTTT.

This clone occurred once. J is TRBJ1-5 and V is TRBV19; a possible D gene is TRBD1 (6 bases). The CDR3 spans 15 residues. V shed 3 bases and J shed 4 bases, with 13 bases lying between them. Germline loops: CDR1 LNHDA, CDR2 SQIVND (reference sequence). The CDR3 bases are TGTGCCAGTAGTATCCGGACAGAAACTAATCAGCCCCAGCATTTT. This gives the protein CASSIRTETNQPQHF.

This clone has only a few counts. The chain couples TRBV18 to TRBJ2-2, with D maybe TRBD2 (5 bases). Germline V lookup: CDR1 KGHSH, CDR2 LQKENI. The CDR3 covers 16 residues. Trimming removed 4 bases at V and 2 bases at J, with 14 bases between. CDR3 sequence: CASSHERARNTGELFF. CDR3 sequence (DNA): TGTGCCAGCTCACACGAGAGGGCCAGAAACACCGGGGAGCTGTTTTTT.

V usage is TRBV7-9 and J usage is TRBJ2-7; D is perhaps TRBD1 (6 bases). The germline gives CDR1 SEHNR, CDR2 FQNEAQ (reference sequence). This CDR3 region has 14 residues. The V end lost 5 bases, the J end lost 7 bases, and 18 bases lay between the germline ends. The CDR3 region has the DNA TGTGCCAGCAGCCCCCGCTGGGGGCCTTTGGAGCAGTACTTC. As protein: CASSPRWGPLEQYF.

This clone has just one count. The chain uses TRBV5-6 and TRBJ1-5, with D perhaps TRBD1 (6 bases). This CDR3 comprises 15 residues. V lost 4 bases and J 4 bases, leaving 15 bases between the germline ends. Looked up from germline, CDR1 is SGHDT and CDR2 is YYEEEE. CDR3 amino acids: CASSAGGRVNQPQHF. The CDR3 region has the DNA TGTGCCAGCAGCGCGGGGGGCAGGGTTAATCAGCCCCAGCATTTT.

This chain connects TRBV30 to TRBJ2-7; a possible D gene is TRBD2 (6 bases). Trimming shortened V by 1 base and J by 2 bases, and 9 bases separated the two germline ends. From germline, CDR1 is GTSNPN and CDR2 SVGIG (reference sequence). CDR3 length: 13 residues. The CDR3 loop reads CAWSGGVTYEQYF. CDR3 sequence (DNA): TGTGCCTGGAGTGGCGGGGTTACCTACGAGCAGTACTTC.

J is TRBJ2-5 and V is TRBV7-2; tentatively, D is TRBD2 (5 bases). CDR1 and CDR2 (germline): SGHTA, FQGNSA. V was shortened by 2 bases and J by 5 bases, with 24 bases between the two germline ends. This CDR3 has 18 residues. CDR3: CASSLFPRASASRETQYF. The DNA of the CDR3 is TGTGCCAGCAGCTTATTTCCGAGGGCCTCCGCCTCTCGGGAGACCCAGTACTTC.

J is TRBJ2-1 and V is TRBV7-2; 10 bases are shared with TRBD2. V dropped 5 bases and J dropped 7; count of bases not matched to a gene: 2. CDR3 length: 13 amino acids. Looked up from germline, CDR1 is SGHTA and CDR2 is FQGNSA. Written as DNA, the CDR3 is TGTGCCAGCAGCCAGGGACTAGCGAATGAGCAGTTCTTC. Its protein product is CASSQGLANEQFF.

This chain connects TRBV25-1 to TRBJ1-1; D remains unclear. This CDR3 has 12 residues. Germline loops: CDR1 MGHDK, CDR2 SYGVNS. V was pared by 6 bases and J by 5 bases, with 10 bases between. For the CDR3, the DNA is TGTGCCAGCAGCTGGAGTGGAACTGAAGCTTTCTTT. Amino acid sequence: CASSWSGTEAFF.

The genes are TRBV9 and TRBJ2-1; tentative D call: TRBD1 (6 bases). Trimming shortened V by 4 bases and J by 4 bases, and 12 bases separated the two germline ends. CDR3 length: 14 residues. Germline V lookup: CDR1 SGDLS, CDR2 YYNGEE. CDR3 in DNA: TGTGCCAGCAGCACCATGGGGGCATACAATGAGCAGTTCTTC. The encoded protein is CASSTMGAYNEQFF.